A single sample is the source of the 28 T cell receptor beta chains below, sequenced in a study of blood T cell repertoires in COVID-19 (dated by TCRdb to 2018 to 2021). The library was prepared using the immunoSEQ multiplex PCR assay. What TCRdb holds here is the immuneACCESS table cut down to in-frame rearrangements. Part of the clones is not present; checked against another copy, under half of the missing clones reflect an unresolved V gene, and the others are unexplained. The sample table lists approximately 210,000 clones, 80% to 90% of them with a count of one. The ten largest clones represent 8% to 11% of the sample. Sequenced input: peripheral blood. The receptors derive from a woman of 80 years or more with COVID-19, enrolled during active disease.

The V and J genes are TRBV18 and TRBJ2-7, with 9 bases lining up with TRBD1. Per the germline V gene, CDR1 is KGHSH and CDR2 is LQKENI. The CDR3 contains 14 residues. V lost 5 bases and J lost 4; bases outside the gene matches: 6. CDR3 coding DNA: TGTGCCAGCTCATGGGGACAGGGACCGTACGAGCAGTACGTC. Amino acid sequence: CASSWGQGPYEQYV.

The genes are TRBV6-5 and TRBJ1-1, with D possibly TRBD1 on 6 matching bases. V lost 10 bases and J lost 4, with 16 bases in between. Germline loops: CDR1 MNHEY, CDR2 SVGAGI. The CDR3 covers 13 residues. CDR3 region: CAIAQGYGTEAFF. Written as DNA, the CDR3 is TGTGCCATCGCACAGGGTTACGGCACTGAAGCTTTCTTT.

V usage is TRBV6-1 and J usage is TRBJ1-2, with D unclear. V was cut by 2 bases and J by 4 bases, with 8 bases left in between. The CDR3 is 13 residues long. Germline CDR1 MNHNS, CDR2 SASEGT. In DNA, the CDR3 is TGTGCCAGCAGTGAAAGCGGCGGCTATGGCTACACCTTC. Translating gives CASSESGGYGYTF.

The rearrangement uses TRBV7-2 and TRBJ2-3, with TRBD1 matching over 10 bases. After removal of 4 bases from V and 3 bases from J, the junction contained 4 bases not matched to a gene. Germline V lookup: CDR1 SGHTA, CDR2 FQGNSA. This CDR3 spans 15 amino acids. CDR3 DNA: TGTGCCAGCAGCTCGACAGGGGGCGAAACAGATACGCAGTATTTT. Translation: CASSSTGGETDTQYF.

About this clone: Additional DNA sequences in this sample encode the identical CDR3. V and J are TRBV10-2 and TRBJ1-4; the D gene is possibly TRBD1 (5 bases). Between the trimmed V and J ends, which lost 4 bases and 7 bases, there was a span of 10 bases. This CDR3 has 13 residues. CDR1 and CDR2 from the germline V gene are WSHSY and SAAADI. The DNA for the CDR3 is TGCGCCAGCAGTGGTCAGGGTAGTGAAAAACTGTTTTTT. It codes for CASSGQGSEKLFF.

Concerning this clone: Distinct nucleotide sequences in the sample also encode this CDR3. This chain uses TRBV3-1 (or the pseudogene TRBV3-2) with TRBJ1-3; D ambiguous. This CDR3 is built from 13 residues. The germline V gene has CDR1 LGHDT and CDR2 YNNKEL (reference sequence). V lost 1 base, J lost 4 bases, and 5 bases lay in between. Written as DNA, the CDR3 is TGTGCCAGCAGCCAAGGGCGGGGAAACACCATATATTTT. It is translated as CASSQGRGNTIYF.

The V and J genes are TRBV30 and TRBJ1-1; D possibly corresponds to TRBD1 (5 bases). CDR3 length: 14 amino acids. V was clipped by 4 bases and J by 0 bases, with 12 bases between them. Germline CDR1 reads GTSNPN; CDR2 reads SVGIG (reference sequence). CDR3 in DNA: TGTGCCTGGACCAAGGACACTTTGAACACTGAAGCTTTCTTT. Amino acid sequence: CAWTKDTLNTEAFF.

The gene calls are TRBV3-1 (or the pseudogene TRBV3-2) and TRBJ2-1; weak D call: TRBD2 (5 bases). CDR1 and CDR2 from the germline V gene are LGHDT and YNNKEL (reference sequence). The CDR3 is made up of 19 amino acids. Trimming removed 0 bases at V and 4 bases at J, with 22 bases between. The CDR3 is CASSQEAPIGVVYYNEQFF. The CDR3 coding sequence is TGTGCCAGCAGCCAAGAGGCCCCTATCGGGGTAGTATATTACAATGAGCAGTTCTTC.

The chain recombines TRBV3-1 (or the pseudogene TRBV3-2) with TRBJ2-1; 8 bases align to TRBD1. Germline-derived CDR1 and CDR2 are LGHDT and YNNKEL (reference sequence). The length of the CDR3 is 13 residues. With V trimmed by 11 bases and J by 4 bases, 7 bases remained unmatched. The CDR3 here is CAPIGTGYNEQFF. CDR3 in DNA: TGTGCCCCCATAGGGACAGGTTACAATGAGCAGTTCTTC.

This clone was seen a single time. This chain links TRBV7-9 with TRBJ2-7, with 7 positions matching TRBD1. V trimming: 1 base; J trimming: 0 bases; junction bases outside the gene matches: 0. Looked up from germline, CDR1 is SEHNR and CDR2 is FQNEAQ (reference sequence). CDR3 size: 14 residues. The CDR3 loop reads CASSLGDSSYEQYF. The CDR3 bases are TGTGCCAGCAGCTTAGGGGACAGCTCCTACGAGCAGTACTTC.

The CDR3, as DNA: TGCGCCAGCGCCCGGGACAGGGGTTCCACCATATATTTT. Translated, it gives CASARDRGSTIYF. The chain is built from TRBV10-2 and TRBJ1-3, with TRBD1 matching 10 bases. From germline, CDR1 is WSHSY and CDR2 SAAADI. This CDR3 contains 13 residues. V lost 8 bases to trimming and J lost 9 bases; unmatched junction nucleotides: 7.

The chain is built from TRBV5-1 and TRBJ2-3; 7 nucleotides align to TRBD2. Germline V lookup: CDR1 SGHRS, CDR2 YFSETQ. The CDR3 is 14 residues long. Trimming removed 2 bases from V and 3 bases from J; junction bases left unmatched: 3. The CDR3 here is CASSFVGGTDTQYF. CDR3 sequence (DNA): TGCGCCAGCAGCTTCGTCGGGGGGACAGATACGCAGTATTTT. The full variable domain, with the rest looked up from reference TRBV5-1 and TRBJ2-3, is KAGVTQTPRYLIKTRGQQVTLSCSPISGHRSVSWYQQTPGQGLQFLFEYFSETQRNKGNFPGRFSGRQFSNSRSEMNVSTLELGDSALYLCASSFVGGTDTQYFGPGTRLTVL.

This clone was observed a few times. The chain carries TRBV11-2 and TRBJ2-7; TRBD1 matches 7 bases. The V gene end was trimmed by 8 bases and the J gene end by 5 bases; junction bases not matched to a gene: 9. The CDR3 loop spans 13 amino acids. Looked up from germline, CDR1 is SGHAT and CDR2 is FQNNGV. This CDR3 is CASSRGRGNEQYV. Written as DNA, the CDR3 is TGTGCCAGCTCCCGGGGCAGGGGGAACGAGCAGTACGTC.

The CDR3 loop reads CASSLAQEGADYGYTF. CDR3 DNA: TGTGCCAGCAGCTTAGCGCAGGAGGGGGCTGACTATGGCTACACCTTC. The chain carries TRBV7-8 and TRBJ1-2, with TRBD1 matching 7 bases. The CDR3 extends over 16 amino acids. CDR1 is SGHVS and CDR2 is FQNEAQ in the germline V gene. J was trimmed by 3 bases and V by 0 bases; bases with no gene match: 7.

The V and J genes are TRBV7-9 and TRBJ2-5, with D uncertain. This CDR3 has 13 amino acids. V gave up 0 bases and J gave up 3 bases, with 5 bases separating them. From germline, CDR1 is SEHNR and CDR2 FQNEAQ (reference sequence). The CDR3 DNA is TGTGCCAGCAGCTTAGCCAACAAAGAGACCCAGTACTTC. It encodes CASSLANKETQYF.

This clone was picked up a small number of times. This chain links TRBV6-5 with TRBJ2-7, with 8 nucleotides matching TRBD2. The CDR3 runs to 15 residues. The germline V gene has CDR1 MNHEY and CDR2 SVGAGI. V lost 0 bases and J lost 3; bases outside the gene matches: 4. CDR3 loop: CASSYSSAGDYEQYF. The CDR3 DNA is TGTGCCAGCAGTTACTCGTCAGCGGGGGACTACGAGCAGTACTTC.

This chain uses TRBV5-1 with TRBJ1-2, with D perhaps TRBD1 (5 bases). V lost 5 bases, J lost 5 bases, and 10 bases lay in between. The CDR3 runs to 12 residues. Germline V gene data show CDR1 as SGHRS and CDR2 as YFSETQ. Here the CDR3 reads CASSLGGYGYTF. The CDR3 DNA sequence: TGCGCCAGCAGTCTGGGGGGATATGGCTACACCTTC.

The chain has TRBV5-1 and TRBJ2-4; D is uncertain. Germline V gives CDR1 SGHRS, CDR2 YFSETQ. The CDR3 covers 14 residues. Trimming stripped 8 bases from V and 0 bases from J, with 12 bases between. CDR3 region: CARTSQIAKNIQYF. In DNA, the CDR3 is TGCGCCAGAACATCTCAGATAGCCAAAAACATTCAGTACTTC.

The CDR3 loop reads CASSSRDSVFGGYTF. In DNA, the CDR3 is TGTGCCAGCAGTAGCCGGGACAGCGTTTTCGGGGGCTACACCTTC. The chain employs TRBV11-1 and TRBJ1-2, with 7 nucleotides matching TRBD1. Germline lookup yields CDR1 SGHAT and CDR2 FQDESV (reference sequence). There are 15 residues in the CDR3. The junction had 15 bases not matched to a gene; V was cut back by 6 bases and J by 8 bases.

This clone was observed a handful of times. The CDR3 here is CASSSAAGGTEAFF. CDR3 nucleotides: TGTGCCAGCAGCTCTGCCGCAGGGGGCACTGAAGCTTTCTTT. This chain links TRBV11-2 with TRBJ1-1, with 7 bases that match TRBD1. The CDR3 is 14 amino acids. V was pared by 4 bases and J by 4 bases, with 6 bases of the junction left unmatched. Germline CDR1 SGHAT, CDR2 FQNNGV.

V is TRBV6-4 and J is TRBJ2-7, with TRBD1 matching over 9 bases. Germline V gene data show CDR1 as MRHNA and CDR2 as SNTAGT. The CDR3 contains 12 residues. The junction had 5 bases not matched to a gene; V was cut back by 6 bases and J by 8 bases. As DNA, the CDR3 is TGTGCCAGCAGGAGAACAGGGGGCAAGCAGTACGTC. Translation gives CASRRTGGKQYV.

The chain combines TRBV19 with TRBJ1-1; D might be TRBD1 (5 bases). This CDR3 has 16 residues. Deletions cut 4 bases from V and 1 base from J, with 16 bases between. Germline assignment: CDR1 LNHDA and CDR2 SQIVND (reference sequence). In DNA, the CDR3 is TGTGCCAGTAGTACCGGGGGGGAACTACGGAACACTGAAGCTTTCTTT. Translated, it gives CASSTGGELRNTEAFF.

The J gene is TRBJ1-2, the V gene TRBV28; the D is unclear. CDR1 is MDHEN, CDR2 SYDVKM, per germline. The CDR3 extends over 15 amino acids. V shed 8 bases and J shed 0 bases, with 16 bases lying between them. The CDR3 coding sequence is TGTGCCAGCGGAGGCGCACGAATAACTAACTATGGCTACACCTTC. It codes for CASGGARITNYGYTF.

CDR3 sequence: CSASNSGGSNEQFF. In nucleotides, the CDR3 is TGCAGTGCTAGTAATAGCGGGGGAAGCAATGAGCAGTTCTTC. J is TRBJ2-1 and V is TRBV20-1; 9 bases are shared with TRBD2. The length of the CDR3 is 14 residues. J was trimmed by 6 bases and V by 3 bases; bases with no gene match: 6. Germline V gives CDR1 DFQATT, CDR2 SNEGSKA (reference sequence).

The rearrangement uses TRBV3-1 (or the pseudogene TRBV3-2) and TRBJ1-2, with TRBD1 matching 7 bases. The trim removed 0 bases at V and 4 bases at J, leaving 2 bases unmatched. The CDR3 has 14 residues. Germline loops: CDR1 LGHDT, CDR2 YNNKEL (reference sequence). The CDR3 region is CASSQEGQPYGYTF. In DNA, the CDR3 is TGTGCCAGCAGCCAAGAGGGACAGCCCTATGGCTACACCTTC.

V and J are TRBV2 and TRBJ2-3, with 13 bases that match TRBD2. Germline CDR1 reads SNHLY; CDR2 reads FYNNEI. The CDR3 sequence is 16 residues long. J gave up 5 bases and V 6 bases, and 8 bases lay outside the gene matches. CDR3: CASRRRTSGGVDTQYF. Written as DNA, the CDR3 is TGTGCCAGCAGGAGGCGGACTAGCGGGGGCGTAGATACGCAGTATTTT.

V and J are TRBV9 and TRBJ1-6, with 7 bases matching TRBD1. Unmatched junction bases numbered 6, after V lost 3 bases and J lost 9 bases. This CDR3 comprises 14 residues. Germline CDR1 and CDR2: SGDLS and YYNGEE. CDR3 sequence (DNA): TGTGCCAGCAGCGAGACAGGGAGTGTTTCACCCCTCCACTTT. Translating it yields CASSETGSVSPLHF.

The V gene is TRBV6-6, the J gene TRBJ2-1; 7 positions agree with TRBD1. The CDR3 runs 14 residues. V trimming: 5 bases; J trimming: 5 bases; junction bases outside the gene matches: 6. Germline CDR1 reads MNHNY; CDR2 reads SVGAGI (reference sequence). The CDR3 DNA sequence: TGTGCCAGCAGTCTAAGGGACAGTGACAATGAGCAGTTCTTC. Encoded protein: CASSLRDSDNEQFF.